The 9 T cell receptor beta chains below come from one sample, sequenced in a study of T cell changes during pregnancy in multiple sclerosis. Some clones are missing from TCRdb's copy, which holds only in-frame ones; the method was immunoSEQ multiplex PCR. The sample carries over 55,000 clones, 85% to 95% recorded once. The source was CD8+ T cells from peripheral blood mononuclear cells, collected in the third trimester of pregnancy. These receptor sequences come from a female donor in good health, enrolled as a control in a pregnancy study.

This clone appeared a single time. V and J are TRBV6-4 and TRBJ2-1, with TRBD1 as a possible D gene (5 bases). The germline CDR1 and CDR2 sequences are MRHNA and SNTAGT. The CDR3 loop spans 13 amino acids. Trimming cost V 3 bases and J 5 bases, with 8 bases left between them. The CDR3 here is CASSETENNEQFF. The DNA for the CDR3 is TGTGCCAGCAGTGAGACAGAGAACAATGAGCAGTTCTTC.

The chain combines TRBV4-3 with TRBJ2-7; 9 bases are a match to TRBD1. V dropped 1 base and J dropped 2; count of bases not matched to a gene: 3. The CDR3 has 15 amino acids. CDR1 LGHNA and CDR2 YSLEER come from the germline V gene. In DNA form, the CDR3 reads TGCGCCAGCAGCCAAGGGGGGACAGGGCCCTACGAGCAGTACTTC. This codes for CASSQGGTGPYEQYF.

CDR3 DNA sequence: TGTGCCAGCAGTCCCTCGGGACTCTACACAGATACGCAGTATTTT. This translates into CASSPSGLYTDTQYF. The chain is built from TRBV2 and TRBJ2-3; maybe TRBD2 (6 bases). Germline-derived CDR1 and CDR2 are SNHLY and FYNNEI. V lost 5 bases to trimming and J lost 2 bases, with 14 bases between them. This CDR3 region has 15 residues.

The CDR3 spells CASSPGTSTGDTQYF. DNA of the CDR3: TGTGCCAGCAGCCCCGGGACTAGTACGGGAGATACGCAGTATTTT. The chain joins TRBV5-4 to TRBJ2-3; 8 bases fit TRBD2. The germline CDR1 and CDR2 sequences are SGHNT and YYREEE (reference sequence). CDR3 length: 15 amino acids. Losses at the gene ends were 4 bases for V and 5 bases for J; bases not matched to a gene: 9.

V gene TRBV5-6 combines with J gene TRBJ2-1; a possible D gene is TRBD2 (7 bases). Germline CDR1 and CDR2: SGHDT and YYEEEE. CDR3 length equals 15 residues. Deletions cut 6 bases from V and 12 bases from J, with 25 bases between. The CDR3 loop reads CASTHGRGRPGGQFF. The CDR3 nucleotides read TGTGCCAGCACCCATGGGCGGGGGCGCCCTGGTGGGCAGTTCTTC.

The chain combines TRBV18 with TRBJ2-2, with a weak D call TRBD1 (6 bases). The germline V gene has CDR1 KGHSH and CDR2 LQKENI. This CDR3 has 17 residues. V lost 3 bases to trimming and J lost 2 bases, with 16 bases between them. The CDR3 coding sequence is TGTGCCAGCTCACCGTCGTCAGGGGCGAGAAACACCGGGGAGCTGTTTTTT. It translates to CASSPSSGARNTGELFF.

This clone was counted a single time. The rearrangement links TRBV5-6 to TRBJ1-1; a weak D match, TRBD1 (5 bases). This CDR3 has 17 amino acids. V was cut by 0 bases and J by 3 bases, with 18 bases left in between. The germline gives CDR1 SGHDT, CDR2 YYEEEE. In DNA form, the CDR3 reads TGTGCCAGCAGCTTGGTTGGGTGGGGGGGGTCGGACACTGAAGCTTTCTTT. Translated: CASSLVGWGGSDTEAFF. The whole variable domain, filled in from reference TRBV5-6 and TRBJ1-1, reads DAGVTQSPTHLIKTRGQQVTLRCSPKSGHDTVSWYQQALGQGPQFIFQYYEEEERQRGNFPDRFSGHQFPNYSSELNVNALLLGDSALYLCASSLVGWGGSDTEAFFGQGTRLTVV.

This chain uses TRBV9 with TRBJ2-2; D is perhaps TRBD2 (6 bases). The CDR3 loop spans 15 amino acids. Trimming shortened V by 7 bases and J by 6 bases, and 19 bases separated the two germline ends. Germline-derived CDR1 and CDR2 are SGDLS and YYNGEE. CDR3 sequence: CASGDRGVQSGELFF. CDR3 DNA sequence: TGTGCCAGCGGGGACCGCGGGGTACAGTCCGGGGAGCTGTTTTTT. Filled out from reference TRBV9 and TRBJ2-2, the complete variable domain reads DSGVTQTPKHLITATGQRVTLRCSPRSGDLSVYWYQQSLDQGLQFLIQYYNGEERAKGNILERFSAQQFPDLHSELNLSSLELGDSALYFCASGDRGVQSGELFFGEGSRLTVL.

The gene calls are TRBV29-1 and TRBJ2-7; maybe TRBD1 (5 bases). The germline V gene encodes CDR1 SQVTM and CDR2 ANQGSEA. Trimming took off 5 bases at V and 3 bases at J, with 11 bases between the two ends. CDR3 size: 12 residues. This chain's CDR3 is CSVSDSYYEQYF. The DNA of the CDR3 is TGCAGCGTTTCTGACAGTTACTACGAGCAGTACTTC.